This T cell receptor (beta chain) comes out of a study of T cells in Graves' hyperthyroidism and ophthalmopathy. There are many counts of this clonotype. Antigen: not known. At least 3 on the Clinical Activity Score was recorded for ophthalmopathy patients, who also had NOSPECS grade at least 4 and duration under 3 months. Exclusion of a patient resulted from uncontrolled infection, other autoimmune disease, pregnancy or lactation. Clinical symptoms, serum thyroxine and TRAb, thyroid ultrasound and orbital computed tomography were used for the diagnoses. Study-wide results and limits: Clonotypes that were expanded in thyroid above 0.001 mostly appeared in blood too.

The investigators amplified TCR beta CDR3 regions from RNA transcripts. With the HTBI primer set, the TCR CDR3 went through a first round of RT-PCR. In TCRdb, the multiplex PCR reads were re-called with MiXCR into one record per CDR3 protein. The table has 330,000 or so distinct CDR3 sequences, 15% to 20% seen once. Trimming took off 2 bases at V and 10 bases at J, with 11 bases between the two ends. CDR3 length: 12 amino acids. J is TRBJ2-5 and V is TRBV12-3 or TRBV12-4; D unclear. The TCR sequence derives from a woman in her thirties or forties with Graves' ophthalmopathy. Material for sequencing was blood. The CDR3 protein is CASSLYLRDQYF. CDR3 nucleotides: TGTGCCAGCAGTTTATATCTGAGAGACCAGTACTTC.